These 16 T cell receptor beta chains came from one sample sequenced in a study of T cell changes during pregnancy in multiple sclerosis. This table comes from immunoSEQ multiplex PCR, and its TCRdb copy is limited to in-frame clones, with some not included. The profile shows 40,000 to 55,000 clones, roughly 92% of them singletons. The input for sequencing was CD4+ T cells from peripheral blood mononuclear cells, taken in the third trimester of pregnancy. The receptor set was obtained from a female donor with multiple sclerosis, enrolled in a pregnancy study.

This chain joins TRBV4-3 and TRBJ2-7; 10 bases align to TRBD2. Trimming cost V 4 bases and J 0 bases; bases outside gene matches: 3. This CDR3 region has 15 residues. CDR1 LGHNA and CDR2 YSLEER come from the germline V gene. CDR3 coding DNA: TGCGCCAGCAGCCGGCTAGCGGGGGCCTCCTACGAGCAGTACTTC. Its protein product is CASSRLAGASYEQYF.

The chain is built from TRBV7-9 and TRBJ2-5, with D unclear. The V gene's germline CDR1 is SEHNR and CDR2 FQNEAQ (reference sequence). Deletions cut 5 bases from V and 5 bases from J, with 15 bases between. The CDR3 is 14 amino acids. The CDR3 spells CASSPVAVRETQYF. The CDR3 DNA is TGTGCCAGCAGCCCCGTAGCTGTACGCGAGACCCAGTACTTC.

The V and J genes are TRBV27 and TRBJ2-1; D might be TRBD1 (5 bases). Germline V lookup: CDR1 MNHEY, CDR2 SMNVEV (reference sequence). V was trimmed by 4 bases and J by 6 bases, leaving 19 bases between them. The CDR3 contains 16 residues. Here the CDR3 DNA reads TGTGCCAGCAGTTATAGGAACTTGGGGCCCTCCAATGAGCAGTTCTTC. It is translated as CASSYRNLGPSNEQFF.

The chain couples TRBV28 to TRBJ2-1, with 8 nucleotides matching TRBD2. Germline trimming cut 6 bases from V and 7 bases from J; bases unmatched to any gene: 11. Per the germline V gene, CDR1 is MDHEN and CDR2 is SYDVKM. The CDR3 runs to 15 residues. The CDR3, as DNA: TGTGCCAGCAGCGAATCAAGCGGGAGTCGAAATGAGCAGTTCTTC. Translating gives CASSESSGSRNEQFF.

The DNA of the CDR3 is TGTGCCAGCAGCTTGGATGACGGGGTGACCGGGGAGCTGTTTTTT. Its translation: CASSLDDGVTGELFF. The rearrangement joins TRBV5-6 to TRBJ2-2; tentative D call: TRBD2 (5 bases). Germline loops: CDR1 SGHDT, CDR2 YYEEEE. The CDR3 is 15 residues long. Deletions cut 0 bases from V and 5 bases from J, with 11 bases between. Variable domain in full (rest from reference TRBV5-6 and TRBJ2-2): DAGVTQSPTHLIKTRGQQVTLRCSPKSGHDTVSWYQQALGQGPQFIFQYYEEEERQRGNFPDRFSGHQFPNYSSELNVNALLLGDSALYLCASSLDDGVTGELFFGEGSRLTVL.

The DNA of the CDR3 is TGTGCCAGCAGTTTACTAGCAAAGTCCACAGATACGCAGTATTTT. Translated, it gives CASSLLAKSTDTQYF. The chain links TRBV28 to TRBJ2-3; D might be TRBD2 (5 bases). The CDR3 totals 15 residues. Germline CDR1 and CDR2: MDHEN and SYDVKM. The V end lost 2 bases, the J end lost 2 bases, and 11 bases lay between the germline ends.

The V call is TRBV2, the J call TRBJ2-1, with 11 bases matching TRBD2. The CDR3 contains 15 residues. J lost 7 bases, V lost 2 bases, and 4 bases had no gene match. Per the germline V gene, CDR1 is SNHLY and CDR2 is FYNNEI. This CDR3 is CASSEIGLAGNEQFF. Written as DNA, the CDR3 is TGTGCCAGCAGTGAAATCGGACTAGCGGGTAATGAGCAGTTCTTC. Full variable domain (outside the CDR3, taken from reference TRBV2 and TRBJ2-1): EPEVTQTPSHQVTQMGQEVILRCVPISNHLYFYWYRQILGQKVEFLVSFYNNEISEKSEIFDDQFSVERPDGSNFTLKIRSTKLEDSAMYFCASSEIGLAGNEQFFGPGTRLTVL.

This chain uses TRBV19 with TRBJ2-5; D gene ambiguous. The CDR3 consists of 14 residues. Germline loops: CDR1 LNHDA, CDR2 SQIVND (reference sequence). V was shortened by 1 base and J by 0 bases, with 6 bases between the two germline ends. CDR3 sequence reads: CASSIVADQETQYF. The DNA for the CDR3 is TGTGCCAGTAGTATAGTGGCGGACCAAGAGACCCAGTACTTC.

This clone was seen a single time. CDR3 DNA: TGTGCCAGCAGTCTAGGACAGGGGAACTATGGCTACACCTTC. This translates into CASSLGQGNYGYTF. This chain uses TRBV28 with TRBJ1-2; 9 nucleotides agree with TRBD1. V trimming: 5 bases; J trimming: 2 bases; junction bases outside the gene matches: 3. The CDR3 has 14 residues. CDR1 and CDR2 (germline): MDHEN, SYDVKM.

The genes are TRBV5-4 and TRBJ2-1; a weak D match, TRBD2 (5 bases). Germline lookup yields CDR1 SGHNT and CDR2 YYREEE (reference sequence). The germline V and J ends were trimmed by 3 bases and 9 bases, with 19 bases remaining between them. This CDR3 is 15 amino acids long. The CDR3, as DNA: TGTGCCAGCAGCTCCGGGGATGGCCTTATGGGTGAGCAGTTCTTC. Translating it yields CASSSGDGLMGEQFF.

This clone is a singleton in its sample. J is TRBJ1-4 and V is TRBV2, with a possible D match to TRBD1 (6 bases). The germline gives CDR1 SNHLY, CDR2 FYNNEI. Trimming left V 1 base short and J 5 bases short, with 11 bases between. There are 15 residues in the CDR3. The CDR3, as DNA: TGTGCCAGCAGTGAAGAGCAACAGGGAAATGAAAAACTGTTTTTT. It encodes CASSEEQQGNEKLFF. Together with reference TRBV2 and TRBJ1-4, the CDR3 gives the full variable domain: EPEVTQTPSHQVTQMGQEVILRCVPISNHLYFYWYRQILGQKVEFLVSFYNNEISEKSEIFDDQFSVERPDGSNFTLKIRSTKLEDSAMYFCASSEEQQGNEKLFFGSGTQLSVL.

This clone was recorded once. The V call is TRBV7-2, the J call TRBJ2-7, with a possible D match to TRBD1 (5 bases). V lost 1 base and J lost 3, with 10 bases in between. The CDR3 runs to 14 residues. The V gene's germline CDR1 is SGHTA and CDR2 FQGNSA. CDR3 protein: CASSLVWTSYEQYF. In DNA form, the CDR3 reads TGTGCCAGCAGCTTAGTCTGGACAAGCTACGAGCAGTACTTC.

The chain carries TRBV2 and TRBJ1-5; D is unresolved. The CDR3 length is 17 residues. The germline CDR1 and CDR2 sequences are SNHLY and FYNNEI. V was cut by 6 bases and J by 1 base, with 19 bases left in between. This CDR3 is CASRDPIRGSSNQPQHF. CDR3 sequence (DNA): TGTGCCAGCAGAGACCCTATACGGGGTTCGAGCAATCAGCCCCAGCATTTT. Full variable domain (missing parts from reference TRBV2 and TRBJ1-5): EPEVTQTPSHQVTQMGQEVILRCVPISNHLYFYWYRQILGQKVEFLVSFYNNEISEKSEIFDDQFSVERPDGSNFTLKIRSTKLEDSAMYFCASRDPIRGSSNQPQHFGDGTRLSIL.

J is TRBJ2-1 and V is TRBV5-1; TRBD1 aligns across 8 bases. Trimming removed 4 bases from V and 7 bases from J; junction bases left unmatched: 10. Looked up from germline, CDR1 is SGHRS and CDR2 is YFSETQ. The CDR3 consists of 15 residues. CDR3: CASSATGAILNEQFF. The CDR3 nucleotides are TGCGCCAGCAGCGCGACAGGGGCGATTTTAAATGAGCAGTTCTTC.

This sequence joins TRBV29-1 and TRBJ2-3, with D perhaps TRBD1 (5 bases). CDR3 size: 14 residues. V was clipped by 2 bases and J by 1 base, with 10 bases between them. Germline assignment: CDR1 SQVTM and CDR2 ANQGSEA. The CDR3 region is CSVEPAGRTDTQYF. The CDR3 region has the DNA TGCAGCGTTGAACCGGCAGGGCGCACAGATACGCAGTATTTT.

The chain combines TRBV18 with TRBJ2-5, with 9 nucleotides matching TRBD2. This CDR3 comprises 15 residues. After removal of 3 bases from V and 2 bases from J, the junction contained 4 bases not matched to a gene. Germline V lookup: CDR1 KGHSH, CDR2 LQKENI. The CDR3 spells CASSPSGSPQETQYF. The CDR3 nucleotides read TGTGCCAGCTCACCTAGCGGGAGCCCTCAAGAGACCCAGTACTTC.